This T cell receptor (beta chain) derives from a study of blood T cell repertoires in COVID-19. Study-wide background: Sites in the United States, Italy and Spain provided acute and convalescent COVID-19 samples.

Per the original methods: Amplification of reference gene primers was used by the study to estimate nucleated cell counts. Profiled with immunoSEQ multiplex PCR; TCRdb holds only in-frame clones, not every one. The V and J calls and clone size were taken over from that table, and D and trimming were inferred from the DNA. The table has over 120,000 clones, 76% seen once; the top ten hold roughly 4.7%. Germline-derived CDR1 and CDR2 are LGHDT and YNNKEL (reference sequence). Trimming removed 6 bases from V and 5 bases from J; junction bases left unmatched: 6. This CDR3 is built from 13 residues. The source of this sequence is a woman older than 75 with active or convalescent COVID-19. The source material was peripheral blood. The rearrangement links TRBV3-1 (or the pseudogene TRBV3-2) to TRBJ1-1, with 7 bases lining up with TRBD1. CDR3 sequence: CASSLTGLTEAFF. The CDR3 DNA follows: TGTGCCAGCAGTTTGACAGGGTTGACTGAAGCTTTCTTT.